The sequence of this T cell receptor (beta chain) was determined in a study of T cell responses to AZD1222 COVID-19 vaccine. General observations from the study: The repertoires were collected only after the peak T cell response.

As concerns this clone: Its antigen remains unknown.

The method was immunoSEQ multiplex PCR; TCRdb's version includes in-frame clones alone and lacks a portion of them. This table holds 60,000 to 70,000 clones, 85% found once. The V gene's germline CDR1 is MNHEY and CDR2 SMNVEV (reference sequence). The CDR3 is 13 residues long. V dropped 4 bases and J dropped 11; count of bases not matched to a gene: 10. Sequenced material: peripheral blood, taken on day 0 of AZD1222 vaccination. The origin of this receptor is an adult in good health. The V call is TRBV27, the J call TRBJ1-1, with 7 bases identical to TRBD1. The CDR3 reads CASSSYQGGWAFF. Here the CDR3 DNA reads TGTGCCAGCAGTTCGTATCAGGGGGGCTGGGCTTTCTTT.